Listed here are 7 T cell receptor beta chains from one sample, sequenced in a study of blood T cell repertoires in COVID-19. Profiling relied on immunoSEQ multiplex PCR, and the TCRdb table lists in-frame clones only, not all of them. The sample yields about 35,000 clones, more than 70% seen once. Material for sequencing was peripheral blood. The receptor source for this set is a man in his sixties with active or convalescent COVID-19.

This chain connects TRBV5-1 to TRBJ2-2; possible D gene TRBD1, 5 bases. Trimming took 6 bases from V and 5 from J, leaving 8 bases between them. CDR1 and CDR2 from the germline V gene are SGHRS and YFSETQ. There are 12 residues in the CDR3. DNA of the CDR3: TGCGCCAGCACAAGGGGAACCGGGGAGCTGTTTTTT. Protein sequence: CASTRGTGELFF.

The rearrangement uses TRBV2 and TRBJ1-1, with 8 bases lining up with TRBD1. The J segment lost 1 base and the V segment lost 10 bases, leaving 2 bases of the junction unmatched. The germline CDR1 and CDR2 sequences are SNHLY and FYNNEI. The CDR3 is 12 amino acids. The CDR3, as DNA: TGTGCCATGGGGACAGGGAACACTGAAGCTTTCTTT. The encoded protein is CAMGTGNTEAFF.

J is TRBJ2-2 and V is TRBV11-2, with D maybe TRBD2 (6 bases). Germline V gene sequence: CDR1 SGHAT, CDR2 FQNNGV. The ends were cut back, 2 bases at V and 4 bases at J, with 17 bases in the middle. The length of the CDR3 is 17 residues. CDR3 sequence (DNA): TGTGCCAGCAGCTTAACCGGCGGGGTGTTCCTCACCGGGGAGCTGTTTTTT. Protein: CASSLTGGVFLTGELFF. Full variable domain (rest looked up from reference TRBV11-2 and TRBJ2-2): EAGVAQSPRYKIIEKRQSVAFWCNPISGHATLYWYQQILGQGPKLLIQFQNNGVVDDSQLPKDRFSAERLKGVDSTLKIQPAKLEDSAVYLCASSLTGGVFLTGELFFGEGSRLTVL.

CDR3 nucleotides: TGTGCCAGCAGTGAGCTCAATAGCGGGGAGCTGTTTTTT. This translates into CASSELNSGELFF. The genes are TRBV6-1 and TRBJ2-2; D not certain. The CDR3 has 13 amino acids. The V gene lost 3 bases and the J gene lost 7 bases, with 9 bases spanning the gap. Germline V CDR1 and CDR2: MNHNS, SASEGT.

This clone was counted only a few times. The CDR3 here is CASSLRGGNQPQHF. CDR3 nucleotides: TGTGCCAGCAGTCTCAGGGGAGGCAATCAGCCCCAGCATTTT. The V call is TRBV28, the J call TRBJ1-5, with a tentative D call TRBD1 (6 bases). CDR3 size: 14 residues. From germline, CDR1 is MDHEN and CDR2 SYDVKM. With 5 bases removed from V and 2 bases from J, the gap between germline ends came to 10 bases. Together with reference TRBV28 and TRBJ1-5, the CDR3 gives the full variable domain: DVKVTQSSRYLVKRTGEKVFLECVQDMDHENMFWYRQDPGLGLRLIYFSYDVKMKEKGDIPEGYSVSREKKERFSLILESASTNQTSMYLCASSLRGGNQPQHFGDGTRLSIL.

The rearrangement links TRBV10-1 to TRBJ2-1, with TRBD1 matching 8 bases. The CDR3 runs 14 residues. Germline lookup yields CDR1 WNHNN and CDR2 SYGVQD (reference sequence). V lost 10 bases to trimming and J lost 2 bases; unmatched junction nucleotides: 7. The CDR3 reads CATSTGDPYNEQFF. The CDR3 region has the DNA TGCGCCACCTCGACAGGGGACCCCTACAATGAGCAGTTCTTC.

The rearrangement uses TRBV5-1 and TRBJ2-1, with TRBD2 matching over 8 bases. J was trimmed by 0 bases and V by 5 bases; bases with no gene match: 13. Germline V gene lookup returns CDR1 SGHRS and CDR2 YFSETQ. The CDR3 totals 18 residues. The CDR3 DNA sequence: TGCGCCAGCAGATATGCCCGGGAGGGAGGGGGCTCCTACAATGAGCAGTTCTTC. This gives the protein CASRYAREGGGSYNEQFF.